These 13 T cell receptor beta chains were all obtained from the same sample, sequenced in a study of cytomegalovirus exposure and HLA in healthy donors. A multiplex PCR was run with 60 Vbeta primers and 13 Jbeta primers. Sequencing used immunoSEQ multiplex PCR; TCRdb keeps in-frame clones, though not all of them. The table lists approximately 200,000 clones, roughly 80% of them singletons. The sequenced sample consisted of PBMCs. Receptors originate from a woman aged 30 to 39 in good health and CMV-seropositive.

J is TRBJ1-1 and V is TRBV18, with a possible D match to TRBD1 (5 bases). Germline-derived CDR1 and CDR2 are KGHSH and LQKENI. This CDR3 has 13 residues. V shed 3 bases and J shed 4 bases, with 9 bases lying between them. The CDR3 coding sequence is TGTGCCAGCTCACCTCGGAGGGGCACTGAAGCTTTCTTT. Translated, it gives CASSPRRGTEAFF.

The V and J genes are TRBV4-1 and TRBJ1-4; tentatively, D is TRBD1 (6 bases). CDR3 length: 16 amino acids. CDR1 is MGHRA and CDR2 is YSYEKL in the germline V gene. The V and J ends lost 1 base and 5 bases respectively, with 14 bases between them. The CDR3: CASSQVRGGPNEKLFF. Written as DNA, the CDR3 is TGCGCCAGCAGCCAAGTGCGGGGGGGCCCCAATGAAAAACTGTTTTTT.

The chain carries TRBV15 and TRBJ1-1; 12 positions agree with TRBD1. There are 17 residues in the CDR3. Germline lookup yields CDR1 LNHNV and CDR2 YYDKDF (reference sequence). The ends lost 3 bases at V and 4 bases at J; junction bases unmatched: 9. In nucleotides, the CDR3 is TGTGCCACCAGCAGTCCCGGGACAGGGGGCCCGGCCACTGAAGCTTTCTTT. Translated: CATSSPGTGGPATEAFF. Full variable domain (rest looked up from reference TRBV15 and TRBJ1-1): DAMVIQNPRYQVTQFGKPVTLSCSQTLNHNVMYWYQQKSSQAPKLLFHYYDKDFNNEADTPDNFQSRRPNTSFCFLDIRSPGLGDTAMYLCATSSPGTGGPATEAFFGQGTRLTVV.

This chain uses TRBV7-9 with TRBJ2-2; D is possibly TRBD2 (5 bases). The CDR3 spans 14 residues. V was shortened by 5 bases and J by 1 base, with 8 bases between the two germline ends. CDR1 and CDR2 from the germline V gene are SEHNR and FQNEAQ (reference sequence). CDR3 nucleotides: TGTGCCAGCAGCCCGAGCGGGAACACCGGGGAGCTGTTTTTT. Encoded protein: CASSPSGNTGELFF.

The chain employs TRBV13 and TRBJ2-1; tentatively, D is TRBD2 (6 bases). Deletions cut 4 bases from V and 8 bases from J, with 9 bases between. CDR1 and CDR2 from the germline V gene are PRHDT and FYEKMQ (reference sequence). The CDR3 spans 12 residues. CDR3 coding DNA: TGTGCCAGCAGCTCACAGCGGGATGAGCAGTTCTTC. Protein: CASSSQRDEQFF.

The chain joins TRBV2 to TRBJ1-4, with D uncertain. The CDR3 runs to 13 residues. V lost 6 bases and J 8 bases, leaving 13 bases between the germline ends. Per the germline V gene, CDR1 is SNHLY and CDR2 is FYNNEI. The CDR3 loop is CASRLDSSEKLFF. DNA of the CDR3: TGTGCCAGCAGGCTGGACTCTTCGGAAAAACTGTTTTTT. Full variable domain (rest looked up from reference TRBV2 and TRBJ1-4): EPEVTQTPSHQVTQMGQEVILRCVPISNHLYFYWYRQILGQKVEFLVSFYNNEISEKSEIFDDQFSVERPDGSNFTLKIRSTKLEDSAMYFCASRLDSSEKLFFGSGTQLSVL.

This clone has just a few counts. The V call is TRBV5-6, the J call TRBJ1-2, with a tentative D call TRBD1 (5 bases). V lost 4 bases and J lost 7, with 17 bases in between. The CDR3 has 14 amino acids. Germline V gene sequence: CDR1 SGHDT, CDR2 YYEEEE. The CDR3 nucleotides are TGTGCCAGCAGCCGCAGGGAGGTGTTGGTTGGCTACACCTTC. Amino acid sequence: CASSRREVLVGYTF.

The chain joins TRBV19 to TRBJ2-1; 11 bases fit TRBD1. The length of the CDR3 is 17 residues. The germline gives CDR1 LNHDA, CDR2 SQIVND (reference sequence). The V and J ends lost 3 bases and 8 bases, in that order; junction bases with no gene match: 12. Here the CDR3 DNA reads TGTGCCAGTAGTATTCTGGGGACAGGGGGTAAGGGGTATGAGCAGTTCTTC. The encoded protein is CASSILGTGGKGYEQFF. Based on the CDR3 plus reference TRBV19 and TRBJ2-1, the full variable domain is DGGITQSPKYLFRKEGQNVTLSCEQNLNHDAMYWYRQDPGQGLRLIYYSQIVNDFQKGDIAEGYSVSREKKESFPLTVTSAQKNPTAFYLCASSILGTGGKGYEQFFGPGTRLTVL.

V gene TRBV7-9 combines with J gene TRBJ1-2; 11 nucleotides align to TRBD1. The germline gives CDR1 SEHNR, CDR2 FQNEAQ (reference sequence). The CDR3 is 17 residues long. After removal of 5 bases from V and 2 bases from J, the junction contained 10 bases not matched to a gene. CDR3 sequence (DNA): TGTGCCAGCAGCCCTTGGGGGGGACAGGGGGAGAACTATGGCTACACCTTC. It yields the protein CASSPWGGQGENYGYTF.

This rearrangement joins TRBV7-8 to TRBJ2-2; D is ambiguous. Trimming removed 1 base from V and 6 bases from J, with 6 bases in between. The CDR3 covers 13 residues. From germline, CDR1 is SGHVS and CDR2 FQNEAQ. The CDR3 loop is CASSLVSAGELFF. CDR3 in DNA: TGTGCCAGCAGCTTAGTATCCGCCGGGGAGCTGTTTTTT.

This chain links TRBV5-4 with TRBJ1-1; no firm D call. V lost 0 bases and J 5 bases, leaving 14 bases between the germline ends. Germline values: CDR1 SGHNT, CDR2 YYREEE (reference sequence). CDR3 length: 15 amino acids. As DNA, the CDR3 is TGTGCCAGCAGCTTGGGGCGGGCGTATCCGACTGAAGCTTTCTTT. Its translation: CASSLGRAYPTEAFF.

This clone was seen only once. The rearrangement uses TRBV27 and TRBJ2-7; tentative D call: TRBD2 (6 bases). From germline, CDR1 is MNHEY and CDR2 SMNVEV (reference sequence). The CDR3 totals 16 residues. V was trimmed by 5 bases and J by 4 bases, leaving 21 bases between them. For the CDR3, the DNA is TGTGCCAGCAGTCCCACCCCTCAGGGCGGGATTTACGAGCAGTACTTC. Its translation is CASSPTPQGGIYEQYF.

This chain joins TRBV9 and TRBJ1-4; D uncertain. The germline V gene encodes CDR1 SGDLS and CDR2 YYNGEE. This CDR3 contains 15 residues. The V end lost 3 bases, the J end lost 0 bases, and 9 bases lay between the germline ends. CDR3: CASSGRVATNEKLFF. CDR3 DNA: TGTGCCAGCAGCGGGAGAGTTGCAACTAATGAAAAACTGTTTTTT.